The 22 T cell receptor beta chains given below trace back to one sample, sequenced in a study of blood T cell repertoires in COVID-19. TCRdb keeps only in-frame clones here, not all; method: immunoSEQ multiplex PCR. The sample includes roughly 170,000 clones, about 87% of them seen just once. The sequencing input was peripheral blood. Source of these receptors: a man in his 60s with acute or convalescent COVID-19.

The genes are TRBV27 and TRBJ1-6; 8 bases agree with TRBD1. The CDR3 totals 15 residues. The trim removed 5 bases at V and 10 bases at J, leaving 10 bases unmatched. Germline values: CDR1 MNHEY, CDR2 SMNVEV (reference sequence). The CDR3: CASSPGQGKGSPLHF. The CDR3, as DNA: TGTGCCAGCAGTCCCGGACAGGGAAAAGGATCACCCCTCCACTTT.

J is TRBJ1-2 and V is TRBV5-6; TRBD1 agrees at 10 bases. Germline trimming cut 4 bases from V and 0 bases from J; bases unmatched to any gene: 15. The germline CDR1 and CDR2 sequences are SGHDT and YYEEEE. The CDR3 runs to 19 residues. CDR3 sequence reads: CASSPQDRGLGVPNYGYTF. The CDR3 nucleotides read TGTGCCAGCAGCCCCCAAGACAGGGGGCTAGGGGTCCCTAACTATGGCTACACCTTC.

The V gene is TRBV27, the J gene TRBJ1-3, with D hard to call. Germline V gene lookup returns CDR1 MNHEY and CDR2 SMNVEV (reference sequence). The CDR3 has 15 residues. V was trimmed by 5 bases and J by 0 bases, leaving 11 bases between them. CDR3 nucleotides: TGTGCCAGCAGTCCTACGTGGGCCTCTGGAAACACCATATATTTT. It specifies CASSPTWASGNTIYF.

The chain recombines TRBV7-2 with TRBJ2-2; a weak D match, TRBD2 (6 bases). V lost 5 bases to trimming and J lost 7 bases, with 14 bases between them. CDR3 size: 14 residues. The germline V gene has CDR1 SGHTA and CDR2 FQGNSA. Here the CDR3 DNA reads TGTGCCAGCAGCCTCTCCCCCGGGAGCGGGGAGCTGTTTTTT. This codes for CASSLSPGSGELFF.

The genes are TRBV27 and TRBJ1-6; 7 bases are shared with TRBD1. The germline V gene has CDR1 MNHEY and CDR2 SMNVEV (reference sequence). The V and J ends lost 3 bases and 7 bases, in that order; junction bases with no gene match: 3. The CDR3 runs 14 residues. CDR3 region: CASSFGQDNSPLHF. CDR3 DNA sequence: TGTGCCAGCAGTTTCGGACAGGACAATTCACCCCTCCACTTT.

This clone was seen a single time. The chain couples TRBV7-9 to TRBJ1-2; 8 nucleotides agree with TRBD1. The V segment lost 4 bases and the J segment 0 bases; nucleotides outside the gene matches: 10. Germline V CDR1 and CDR2: SEHNR, FQNEAQ (reference sequence). The CDR3 runs 17 residues. CDR3 nucleotide sequence: TGTGCCAGCAGCTCGTTTACAGGGGGTACGGCTAACTATGGCTACACCTTC. It encodes CASSSFTGGTANYGYTF. The full variable domain, in which reference TRBV7-9 and TRBJ1-2 provide the parts outside the CDR3, is DTGVSQNPRHKITKRGQNVTFRCDPISEHNRLYWYRQTLGQGPEFLTYFQNEAQLEKSRLLSDRFSAERPKGSFSTLEIQRTEQGDSAMYLCASSSFTGGTANYGYTFGSGTRLTVV.

This chain connects TRBV24-1 to TRBJ2-4, with TRBD1 matching over 8 bases. The CDR3 runs 23 residues. The V gene end was trimmed by 0 bases and the J gene end by 1 base; junction bases not matched to a gene: 22. The germline V gene encodes CDR1 KGHDR and CDR2 SFDVKD. This chain's CDR3 is CATSDLRTGQGIFSASAKNIQYF. The CDR3 DNA follows: TGTGCCACCAGTGATTTGAGGACTGGACAGGGTATTTTCTCGGCATCGGCCAAAAACATTCAGTACTTC.

The chain joins TRBV4-1 to TRBJ2-3, with D unclear. This CDR3 has 12 residues. Trimming pared 4 bases from V and 6 bases from J, leaving 8 bases between. Germline-derived CDR1 and CDR2 are MGHRA and YSYEKL. The CDR3 DNA sequence: TGCGCCAGCAGCCTTAGCTCGGATACGCAGTATTTT. It specifies CASSLSSDTQYF.

The rearrangement joins TRBV20-1 to TRBJ1-1; D ambiguous. Germline loops: CDR1 DFQATT, CDR2 SNEGSKA (reference sequence). V lost 6 bases, J lost 1 base, and 6 bases lay in between. The CDR3 totals 11 residues. For the CDR3, the DNA is TGCAGTGCCCCAGAGAACACTGAAGCTTTCTTT. Its translation: CSAPENTEAFF.

The rearrangement links TRBV2 to TRBJ2-7, with 9 bases lining up with TRBD2. The V segment lost 6 bases and the J segment 4 bases; nucleotides outside the gene matches: 10. CDR3 length equals 15 residues. CDR1 and CDR2 from the germline V gene are SNHLY and FYNNEI. The CDR3 region has the DNA TGTGCCAGCAGCCCCAGCGGGGGGCTCTATTACGAGCAGTACGTC. It is translated as CASSPSGGLYYEQYV.

V gene TRBV19 combines with J gene TRBJ1-5, with D unclear. Germline assignment: CDR1 LNHDA and CDR2 SQIVND (reference sequence). Trimming took off 7 bases at V and 7 bases at J, with 11 bases between the two ends. The CDR3 is 12 amino acids. CDR3 in DNA: TGTGCCAGTAAACGGGAGAGGCAGCCCCAGCATTTT. Protein product: CASKRERQPQHF.

This rearrangement joins TRBV21-1 to TRBJ2-2; the D call TRBD2 from the table was never checked on the DNA. TRBV21-1 is annotated as a pseudogene. CDR3 length: 17 residues. The CDR3 protein is CASSRYGRERSTGELFF. CDR3 nucleotide sequence: TGTGCCAGCAGCAGGTATGGGCGGGAGAGGAGCACCGGGGAGCTGTTTTTT.

This chain links TRBV7-9 with TRBJ1-1, with unresolved D. This CDR3 region has 14 residues. CDR1 and CDR2 from the germline V gene are SEHNR and FQNEAQ (reference sequence). V lost 4 bases and J 5 bases, leaving 14 bases between the germline ends. Here the CDR3 DNA reads TGTGCCAGCAGCTCGCCTTTCCGAGGGACTGAAGCTTTCTTT. This encodes CASSSPFRGTEAFF. The variable domain in full, completed from reference TRBV7-9 and TRBJ1-1, reads DTGVSQNPRHKITKRGQNVTFRCDPISEHNRLYWYRQTLGQGPEFLTYFQNEAQLEKSRLLSDRFSAERPKGSFSTLEIQRTEQGDSAMYLCASSSPFRGTEAFFGQGTRLTVV.

This chain uses TRBV27 with TRBJ1-6; tentatively, D is TRBD1 (6 bases). Deletions cut 7 bases from V and 9 bases from J, with 10 bases between. The CDR3 has 12 residues. Germline CDR1 MNHEY, CDR2 SMNVEV (reference sequence). CDR3 sequence reads: CASTDRISPLHF. The CDR3 DNA sequence: TGTGCCAGCACCGACAGGATTTCACCCCTCCACTTT.

The genes are TRBV3-1 (or the pseudogene TRBV3-2) and TRBJ2-1; 7 bases match TRBD1. In germline, CDR1 is LGHDT, CDR2 YNNKEL (reference sequence). J was trimmed by 3 bases and V by 3 bases; bases with no gene match: 2. The CDR3 consists of 14 residues. The DNA of the CDR3 is TGTGCCAGCAGCCAGGCAGGGGGCTACAATGAGCAGTTCTTC. This sequence encodes CASSQAGGYNEQFF.

The V and J genes are TRBV7-7 and TRBJ2-1; no clear D gene. CDR3 length: 13 amino acids. Per germline, CDR1 SSHAT and CDR2 FNYEAQ (reference sequence). V was pared by 5 bases and J by 7 bases, with 12 bases between. The CDR3 coding sequence is TGTGCCAGCAGCACGGGTTCAATTAATGAGCAGTTCTTC. Translated: CASSTGSINEQFF.

This chain joins TRBV25-1 and TRBJ2-2; D remains unclear. CDR1 and CDR2 (germline): MGHDK, SYGVNS. The CDR3 runs 11 residues. The V and J ends lost 5 bases and 5 bases respectively, with 3 bases between them. DNA of the CDR3: TGTGCCAGCAGTCCGACCGGGGAGCTGTTTTTT. It yields the protein CASSPTGELFF. Based on the CDR3 plus reference TRBV25-1 and TRBJ2-2, the full variable domain is EADIYQTPRYLVIGTGKKITLECSQTMGHDKMYWYQQDPGMELHLIHYSYGVNSTEKGDLSSESTVSRIRTEHFPLTLESARPSHTSQYLCASSPTGELFFGEGSRLTVL.

The chain uses TRBV7-8 and TRBJ1-1, with D maybe TRBD1 (6 bases). V gave up 1 base and J gave up 8 bases, with 14 bases separating them. Germline values: CDR1 SGHVS, CDR2 FQNEAQ. The CDR3 is 14 amino acids. CDR3 residues: CASSLVPRGPEAFF. CDR3 DNA: TGTGCCAGCAGCTTAGTACCCAGGGGCCCAGAAGCTTTCTTT.

J is TRBJ2-5 and V is TRBV7-9; 10 positions agree with TRBD1. The V and J ends lost 0 bases and 14 bases, in that order; junction bases with no gene match: 6. CDR3 length equals 13 residues. The germline CDR1 and CDR2 sequences are SEHNR and FQNEAQ (reference sequence). The CDR3 DNA reads TGTGCCAGCAGCTTAGCGGACAGGGGGGGCCCTTACTTC. This codes for CASSLADRGGPYF.

The V call is TRBV27, the J call TRBJ2-7; the D is unclear. The CDR3 covers 13 residues. The V gene's germline CDR1 is MNHEY and CDR2 SMNVEV (reference sequence). Trimming left V 2 bases short and J 2 bases short, with 7 bases between. The CDR3 here is CASSLTVTYEQYF. Written as DNA, the CDR3 is TGTGCCAGCAGTTTAACGGTTACCTACGAGCAGTACTTC.

The gene calls are TRBV6-5 and TRBJ2-2, with a possible D match to TRBD2 (5 bases). From germline, CDR1 is MNHEY and CDR2 SVGAGI. V was pared by 4 bases and J by 4 bases, with 13 bases between. The CDR3 extends over 15 amino acids. The CDR3 protein is CASSSRDASTGELFF. The CDR3 region has the DNA TGTGCCAGCAGTTCCCGGGATGCCAGCACCGGGGAGCTGTTTTTT.

The J gene is TRBJ1-1, the V gene TRBV7-3, with 7 bases lining up with TRBD1. The V segment lost 5 bases and the J segment 0 bases; nucleotides outside the gene matches: 3. Germline V gives CDR1 SGHTA, CDR2 FQGTGA. This CDR3 contains 14 residues. The CDR3 here is CASSRDSMNTEAFF. CDR3 coding DNA: TGTGCCAGCAGCCGGGACAGCATGAACACTGAAGCTTTCTTT.